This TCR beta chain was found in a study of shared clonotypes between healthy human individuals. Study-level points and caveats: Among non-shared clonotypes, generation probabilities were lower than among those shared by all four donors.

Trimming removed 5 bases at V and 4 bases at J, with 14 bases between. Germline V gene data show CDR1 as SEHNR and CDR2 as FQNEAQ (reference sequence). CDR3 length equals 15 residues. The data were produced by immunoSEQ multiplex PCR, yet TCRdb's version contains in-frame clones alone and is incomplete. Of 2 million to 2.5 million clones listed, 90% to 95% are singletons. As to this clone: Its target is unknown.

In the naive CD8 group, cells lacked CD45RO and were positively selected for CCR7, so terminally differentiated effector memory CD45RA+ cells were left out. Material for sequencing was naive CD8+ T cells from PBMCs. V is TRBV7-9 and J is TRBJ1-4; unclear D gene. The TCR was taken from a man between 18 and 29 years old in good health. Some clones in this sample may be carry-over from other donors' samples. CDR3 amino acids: CASSPPPVLNEKLFF. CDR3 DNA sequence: TGTGCCAGCAGCCCCCCGCCGGTGCTTAATGAAAAACTGTTTTTT.